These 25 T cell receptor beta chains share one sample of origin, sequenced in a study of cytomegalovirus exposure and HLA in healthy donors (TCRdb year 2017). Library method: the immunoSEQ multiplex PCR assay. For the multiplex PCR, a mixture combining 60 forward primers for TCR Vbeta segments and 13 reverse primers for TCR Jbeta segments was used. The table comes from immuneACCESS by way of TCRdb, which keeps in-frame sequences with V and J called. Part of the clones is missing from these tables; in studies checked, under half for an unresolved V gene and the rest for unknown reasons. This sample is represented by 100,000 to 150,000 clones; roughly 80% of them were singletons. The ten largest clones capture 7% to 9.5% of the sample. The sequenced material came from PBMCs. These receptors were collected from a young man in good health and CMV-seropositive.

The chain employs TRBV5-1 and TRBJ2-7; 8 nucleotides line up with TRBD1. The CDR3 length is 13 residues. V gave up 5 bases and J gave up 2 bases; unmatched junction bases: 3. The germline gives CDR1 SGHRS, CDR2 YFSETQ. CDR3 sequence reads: CASRGTGPYEQYF. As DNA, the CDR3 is TGCGCCAGCAGGGGGACAGGCCCCTACGAGCAGTACTTC. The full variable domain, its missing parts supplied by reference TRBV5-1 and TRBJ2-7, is KAGVTQTPRYLIKTRGQQVTLSCSPISGHRSVSWYQQTPGQGLQFLFEYFSETQRNKGNFPGRFSGRQFSNSRSEMNVSTLELGDSALYLCASRGTGPYEQYFGPGTRLTVT.

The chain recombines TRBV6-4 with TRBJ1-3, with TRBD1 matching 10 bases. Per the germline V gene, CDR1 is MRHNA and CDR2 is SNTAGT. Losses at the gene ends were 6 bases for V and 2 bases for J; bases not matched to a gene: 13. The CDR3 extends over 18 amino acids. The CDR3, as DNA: TGTGCCAGCAGGCAAAAGACAGGGGGCGAAGTGGCTGGAAACACCATATATTTT. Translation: CASRQKTGGEVAGNTIYF.

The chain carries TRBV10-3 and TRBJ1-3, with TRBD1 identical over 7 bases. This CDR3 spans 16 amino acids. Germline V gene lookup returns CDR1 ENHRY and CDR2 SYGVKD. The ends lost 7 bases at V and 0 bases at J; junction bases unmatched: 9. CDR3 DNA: TGTGCCATCAAGCCGACAGGGCCAAGCTCTGGAAACACCATATATTTT. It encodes CAIKPTGPSSGNTIYF.

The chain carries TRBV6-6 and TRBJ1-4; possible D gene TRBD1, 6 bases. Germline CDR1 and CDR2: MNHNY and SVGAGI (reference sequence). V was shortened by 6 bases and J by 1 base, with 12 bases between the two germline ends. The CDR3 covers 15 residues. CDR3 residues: CASREIQGTNEKLFF. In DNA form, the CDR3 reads TGTGCCAGCAGGGAAATACAGGGAACTAATGAAAAACTGTTTTTT.

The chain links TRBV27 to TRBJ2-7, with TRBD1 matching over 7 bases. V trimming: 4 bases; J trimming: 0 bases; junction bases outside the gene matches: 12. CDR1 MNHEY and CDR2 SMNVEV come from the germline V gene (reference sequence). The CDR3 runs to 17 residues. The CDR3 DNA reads TGTGCCAGCAGTTCGTTAAACAGGGGCCAAGACTCCTACGAGCAGTACTTC. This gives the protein CASSSLNRGQDSYEQYF.

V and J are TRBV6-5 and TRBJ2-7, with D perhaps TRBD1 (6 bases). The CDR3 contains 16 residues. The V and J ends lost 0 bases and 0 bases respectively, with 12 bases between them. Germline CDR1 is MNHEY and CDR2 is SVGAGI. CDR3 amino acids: CASSYSRQASSYEQYF. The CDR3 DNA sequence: TGTGCCAGCAGTTACTCGAGACAGGCTAGCTCCTACGAGCAGTACTTC.

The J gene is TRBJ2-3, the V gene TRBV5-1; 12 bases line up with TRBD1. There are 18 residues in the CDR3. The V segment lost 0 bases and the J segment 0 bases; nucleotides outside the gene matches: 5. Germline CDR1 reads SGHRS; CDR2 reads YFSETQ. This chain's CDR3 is CASSLAGTGGWSTDTQYF. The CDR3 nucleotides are TGCGCCAGCAGCTTGGCCGGGACAGGGGGCTGGAGCACAGATACGCAGTATTTT.

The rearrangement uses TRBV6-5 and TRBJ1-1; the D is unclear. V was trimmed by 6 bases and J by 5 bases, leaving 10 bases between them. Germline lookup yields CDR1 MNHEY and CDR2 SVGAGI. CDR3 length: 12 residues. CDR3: CASRTETTEAFF. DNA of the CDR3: TGTGCCAGCAGGACTGAGACGACTGAAGCTTTCTTT.

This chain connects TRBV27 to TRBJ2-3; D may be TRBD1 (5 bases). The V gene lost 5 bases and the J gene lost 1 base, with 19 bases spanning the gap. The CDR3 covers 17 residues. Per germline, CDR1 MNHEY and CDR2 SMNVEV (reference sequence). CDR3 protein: CASSALFRVGGTDTQYF. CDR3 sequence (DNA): TGTGCCAGCAGTGCCTTATTCAGGGTAGGAGGCACAGATACGCAGTATTTT.

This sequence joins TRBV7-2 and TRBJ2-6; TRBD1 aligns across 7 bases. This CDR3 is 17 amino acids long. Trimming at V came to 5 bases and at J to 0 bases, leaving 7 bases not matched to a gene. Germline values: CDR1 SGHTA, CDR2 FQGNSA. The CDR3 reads CASSPSGGASGANVLTF. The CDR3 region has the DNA TGTGCCAGCAGCCCCTCAGGGGGAGCCTCTGGGGCCAACGTCCTGACTTTC.

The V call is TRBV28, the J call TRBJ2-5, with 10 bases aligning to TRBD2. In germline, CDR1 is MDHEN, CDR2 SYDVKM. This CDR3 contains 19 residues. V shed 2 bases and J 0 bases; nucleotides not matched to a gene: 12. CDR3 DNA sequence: TGTGCCAGCAGTTTAGCCCCTTCTAGCGGGGGCGTGTACCAAGAGACCCAGTACTTC. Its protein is CASSLAPSSGGVYQETQYF.

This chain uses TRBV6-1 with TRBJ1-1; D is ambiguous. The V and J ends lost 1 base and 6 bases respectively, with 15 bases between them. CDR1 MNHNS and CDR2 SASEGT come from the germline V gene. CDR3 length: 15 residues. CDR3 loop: CASSEDGPWVAEAFF. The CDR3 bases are TGTGCCAGCAGTGAAGATGGGCCCTGGGTCGCTGAAGCTTTCTTT.

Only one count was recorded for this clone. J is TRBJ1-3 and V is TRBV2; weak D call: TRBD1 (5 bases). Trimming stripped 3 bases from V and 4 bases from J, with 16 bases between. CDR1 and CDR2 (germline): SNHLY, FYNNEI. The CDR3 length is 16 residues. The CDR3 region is CASSDRPQGVGNTIYF. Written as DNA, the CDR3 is TGTGCCAGCAGTGACCGCCCTCAAGGGGTAGGAAACACCATATATTTT.

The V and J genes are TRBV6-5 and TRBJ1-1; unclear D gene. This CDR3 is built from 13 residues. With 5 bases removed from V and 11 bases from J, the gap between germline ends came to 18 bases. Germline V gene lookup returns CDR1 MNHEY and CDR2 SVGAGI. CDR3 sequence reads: CASSEDLTNYAFF. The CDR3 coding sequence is TGTGCCAGCAGTGAAGACCTTACTAACTATGCTTTCTTT.

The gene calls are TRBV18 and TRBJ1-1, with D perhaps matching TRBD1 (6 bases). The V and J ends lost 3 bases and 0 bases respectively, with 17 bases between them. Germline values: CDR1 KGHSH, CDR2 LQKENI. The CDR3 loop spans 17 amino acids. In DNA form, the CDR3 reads TGTGCCAGCTCACCCAGGGACACCCGAGCTCTGAACACTGAAGCTTTCTTT. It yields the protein CASSPRDTRALNTEAFF.

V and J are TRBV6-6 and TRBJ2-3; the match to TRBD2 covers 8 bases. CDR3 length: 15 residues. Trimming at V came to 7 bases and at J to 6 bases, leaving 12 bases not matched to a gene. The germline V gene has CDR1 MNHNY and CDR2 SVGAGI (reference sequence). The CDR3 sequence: CASNRVLRGGDTQYF. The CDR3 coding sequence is TGTGCCAGCAACAGGGTCCTCCGGGGGGGGGATACGCAGTATTTT.

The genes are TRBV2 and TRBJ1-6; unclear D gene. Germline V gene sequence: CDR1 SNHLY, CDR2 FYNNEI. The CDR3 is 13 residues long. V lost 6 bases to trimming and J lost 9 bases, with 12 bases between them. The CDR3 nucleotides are TGTGCCAGCAGCTACCACGTCCCTTCACCCCTCCACTTT. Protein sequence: CASSYHVPSPLHF.

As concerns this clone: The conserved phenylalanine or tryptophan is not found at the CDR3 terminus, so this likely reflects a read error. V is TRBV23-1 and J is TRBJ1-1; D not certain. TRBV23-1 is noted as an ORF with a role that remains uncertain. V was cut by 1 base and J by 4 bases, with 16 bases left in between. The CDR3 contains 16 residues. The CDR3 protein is CASSQFGGYGGTEAFL. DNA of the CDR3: TGCGCCAGCAGTCAATTTGGAGGGTACGGCGGCACTGAAGCTTTCCTT.

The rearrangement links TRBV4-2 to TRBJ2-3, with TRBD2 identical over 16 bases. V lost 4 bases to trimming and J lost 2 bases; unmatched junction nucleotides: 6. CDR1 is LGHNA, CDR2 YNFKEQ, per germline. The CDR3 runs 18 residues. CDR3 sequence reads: CASSLTGTSGGDTDTQYF. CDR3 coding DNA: TGTGCCAGCAGCCTCACCGGGACTAGCGGGGGGGACACAGATACGCAGTATTTT.

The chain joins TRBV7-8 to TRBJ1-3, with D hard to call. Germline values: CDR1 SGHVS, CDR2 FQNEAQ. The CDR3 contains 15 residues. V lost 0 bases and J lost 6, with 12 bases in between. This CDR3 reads CASSLAGSPVNTIYF. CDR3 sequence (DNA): TGTGCCAGCAGCTTAGCCGGGTCTCCTGTAAACACCATATATTTT.

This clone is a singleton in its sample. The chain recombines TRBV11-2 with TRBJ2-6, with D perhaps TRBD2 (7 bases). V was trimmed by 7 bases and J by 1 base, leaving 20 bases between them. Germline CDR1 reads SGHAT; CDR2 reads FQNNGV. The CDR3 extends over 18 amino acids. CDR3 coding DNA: TGTGCCAGCACCAATAGGGGGGGCTTTTGGTCTGGGGCCAACGTCCTGACTTTC. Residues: CASTNRGGFWSGANVLTF.

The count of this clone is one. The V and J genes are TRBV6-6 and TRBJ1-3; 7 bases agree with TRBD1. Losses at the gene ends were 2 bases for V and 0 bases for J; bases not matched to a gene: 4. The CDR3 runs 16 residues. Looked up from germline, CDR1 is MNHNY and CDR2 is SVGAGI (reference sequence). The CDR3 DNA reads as TGTGCCAGCAGTTACCCGACAGGGAGCTCTGGAAACACCATATATTTT. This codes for CASSYPTGSSGNTIYF.

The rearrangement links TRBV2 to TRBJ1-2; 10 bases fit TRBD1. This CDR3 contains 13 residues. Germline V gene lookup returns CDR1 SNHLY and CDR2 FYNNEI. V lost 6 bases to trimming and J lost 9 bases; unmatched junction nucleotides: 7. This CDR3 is CASRRDRGERYTF. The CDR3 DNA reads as TGTGCCAGCAGAAGGGACAGGGGAGAACGCTACACCTTC.

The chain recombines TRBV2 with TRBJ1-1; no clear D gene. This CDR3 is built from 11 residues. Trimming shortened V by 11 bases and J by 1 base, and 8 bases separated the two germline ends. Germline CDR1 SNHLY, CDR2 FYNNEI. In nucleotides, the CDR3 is TGTGCCGGCCGTCGGAACACTGAAGCTTTCTTT. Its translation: CAGRRNTEAFF. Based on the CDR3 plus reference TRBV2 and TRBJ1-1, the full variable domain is EPEVTQTPSHQVTQMGQEVILRCVPISNHLYFYWYRQILGQKVEFLVSFYNNEISEKSEIFDDQFSVERPDGSNFTLKIRSTKLEDSAMYFCAGRRNTEAFFGQGTRLTVV.

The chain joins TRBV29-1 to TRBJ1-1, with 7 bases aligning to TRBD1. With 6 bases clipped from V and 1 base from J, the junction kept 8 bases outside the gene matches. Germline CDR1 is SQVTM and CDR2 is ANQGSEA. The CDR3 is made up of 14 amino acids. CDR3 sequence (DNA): TGCAGCGTCCCGCAGGGGGTCGCGAACACTGAAGCTTTCTTT. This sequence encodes CSVPQGVANTEAFF.